The 25 T cell receptor beta chains listed next were all sequenced from one sample in a study of T cells in Graves' hyperthyroidism and ophthalmopathy. The CDR3 regions of TCR beta were amplified from RNA transcripts. The primer set for the first-round RT-PCR of the TCR CDR3 was HTBI. TCRdb re-called the multiplex PCR reads with MiXCR, one entry per CDR3 protein. This sample has roughly 600,000 distinct CDR3 sequences, with about 15% found just once. The sequenced sample was blood. These receptors originate from a woman in her forties or fifties with Graves' ophthalmopathy.

This clonotype was observed a handful of times. The rearrangement links TRBV20-1 to TRBJ2-7, with TRBD2 identical over 7 bases. Germline V CDR1 and CDR2: DFQATT, SNEGSKA (reference sequence). CDR3 length equals 15 residues. V was pared by 5 bases and J by 7 bases, with 17 bases of the junction left unmatched. CDR3: CSAPSSGSLMGEQYF. The CDR3 region has the DNA TGCAGTGCTCCATCTAGCGGAAGTCTTATGGGTGAGCAGTACTTC.

This clonotype has at least ten counts. In DNA, the CDR3 is TGTGCCAGCAGCAAACGCACGGGACTAGCGGGATCCGATGAGCAGTTCTTC. Translated: CASSKRTGLAGSDEQFF. The chain recombines TRBV11-2 with TRBJ2-1; 13 bases line up with TRBD2. Germline V lookup: CDR1 SGHAT, CDR2 FQNNGV. The CDR3 spans 17 residues. After removal of 5 bases from V and 8 bases from J, the junction contained 12 bases not matched to a gene.

This clonotype showed up many times. The chain is built from TRBV12-3 or TRBV12-4 and TRBJ1-2; D perhaps matches TRBD1 (6 bases). CDR3 length: 13 amino acids. Trimming removed 7 bases from V and 1 base from J, with 10 bases in between. The CDR3 sequence is CASKSGVNYGYTF. CDR3 sequence (DNA): TGTGCCAGCAAGTCAGGGGTTAACTATGGCTACACCTTC.

The table lists this clonotype with many counts. V gene TRBV28 combines with J gene TRBJ2-1; possibly TRBD1 or TRBD2 for D (5 bases each). Germline assignment: CDR1 MDHEN and CDR2 SYDVKM. The V and J ends lost 6 bases and 4 bases respectively, with 19 bases between them. There are 16 residues in the CDR3. CDR3 residues: CASSPVIGDGYNEQFF. The CDR3 coding sequence is TGTGCCAGCAGCCCCGTGATAGGGGACGGGTACAATGAGCAGTTCTTC.

CDR3 DNA sequence: TGTGCCAGCAGCGTTAGCGGGAGGGCCGACCACGAGCAGTACTTC. Its translation is CASSVSGRADHEQYF. The chain joins TRBV9 to TRBJ2-7; 11 nucleotides align to TRBD2. This CDR3 has 15 amino acids. The J segment lost 5 bases and the V segment lost 2 bases, leaving 6 bases of the junction unmatched. The germline V gene has CDR1 SGDLS and CDR2 YYNGEE.

The chain joins TRBV6-1 to TRBJ1-6; tentative D call: TRBD1 (6 bases). With 5 bases removed from V and 6 bases from J, the gap between germline ends came to 17 bases. CDR1 and CDR2 (germline): MNHNS, SASEGT. The CDR3 sequence is 16 residues long. DNA for the CDR3: TGTGCCAGCAGTTATCACACCCAGGGGCTTAATTCACCCCTCCACTTT. As protein: CASSYHTQGLNSPLHF.

The V gene is TRBV7-9, the J gene TRBJ1-5, with TRBD1 matching over 11 bases. The germline gives CDR1 SEHNR, CDR2 FQNEAQ (reference sequence). The V gene end was trimmed by 6 bases and the J gene end by 6 bases; junction bases not matched to a gene: 7. CDR3 length: 15 residues. The CDR3 here is CASSSDRGLSQPQHF. CDR3 coding DNA: TGTGCCAGCAGTTCGGACAGGGGGCTCAGTCAGCCCCAGCATTTT.

The CDR3 DNA follows: TGCGCCAGCAGCCAAGGGACAGACGTTTACAATGAGCAGTTCTTC. Residues: CASSQGTDVYNEQFF. The chain is built from TRBV4-3 and TRBJ2-1, with D maybe TRBD1 (6 bases). Trimming pared 1 base from V and 4 bases from J, leaving 11 bases between. CDR1 and CDR2 from the germline V gene are LGHNA and YSLEER. This CDR3 spans 15 amino acids.

Points on this clonotype: A read error is possible here, since a much larger clone lies one base away. The V call is TRBV12-3 or TRBV12-4, the J call TRBJ1-5; possible D gene TRBD1, 6 bases. The CDR3 totals 13 residues. Trimming took off 6 bases at V and 7 bases at J, with 13 bases between the two ends. For the CDR3, the DNA is TGTGCCAGCAGACAGGGTGATGGGCAGCCCCAGCATTTT. Translated: CASRQGDGQPQHF.

J is TRBJ2-7 and V is TRBV5-1, with a tentative D call TRBD2 (5 bases). Trimming left V 5 bases short and J 5 bases short, with 14 bases between. Germline CDR1 is SGHRS and CDR2 is YFSETQ. The CDR3 contains 13 residues. The CDR3 sequence: CASSHGEGHEQYF. The CDR3 bases are TGCGCCAGCAGTCATGGTGAGGGCCACGAGCAGTACTTC. The full variable domain, in which reference TRBV5-1 and TRBJ2-7 provide the parts outside the CDR3, is KAGVTQTPRYLIKTRGQQVTLSCSPISGHRSVSWYQQTPGQGLQFLFEYFSETQRNKGNFPGRFSGRQFSNSRSEMNVSTLELGDSALYLCASSHGEGHEQYFGPGTRLTVT.

This clonotype was counted many times. The V and J genes are TRBV11-3 and TRBJ1-1, with a tentative D call TRBD1 (5 bases). With 5 bases removed from V and 0 bases from J, the gap between germline ends came to 13 bases. Germline V gives CDR1 SGHNT, CDR2 YENEEA. This CDR3 has 15 amino acids. The CDR3 DNA sequence: TGTGCCAGCAGCCCAAGGGGCAGCATGAACACTGAAGCTTTCTTT. Its translation is CASSPRGSMNTEAFF.

This clonotype was counted only a few times. A read error is possible here, since a much larger clone lies one base away. This rearrangement joins TRBV2 to TRBJ1-1; D is possibly TRBD1 (5 bases). The V and J ends lost 8 bases and 1 base respectively, with 11 bases between them. The germline CDR1 and CDR2 sequences are SNHLY and FYNNEI. This CDR3 comprises 13 residues. The CDR3 DNA reads TGTGCCAGCGAAGAAGGGGCGAACACTGAAGCTTTCTTT. It is translated as CASEEGANTEAFF.

This clonotype was seen many times. V and J are TRBV3-2 and TRBJ2-1; TRBD1 was called by the table and not checked on the DNA. TRBV3-2 is a pseudogene locus. The CDR3 consists of 16 residues. The CDR3, as DNA: TGTGCCAGCAGCCAAGGAGCGGGACAGGGCAACAATGAGCAGTTCTTC. Translation: CASSQGAGQGNNEQFF.

This clonotype has a count of ten or more. V and J are TRBV2 and TRBJ2-7; maybe TRBD1 (5 bases). The CDR3 is 11 residues long. V dropped 5 bases and J dropped 6 bases, with 8 bases sitting between them. The germline gives CDR1 SNHLY, CDR2 FYNNEI. CDR3 sequence reads: CASSRRAEQYF. The CDR3 DNA reads as TGTGCCAGCAGTCGCAGGGCCGAGCAGTACTTC. The full variable domain, its missing parts supplied by reference TRBV2 and TRBJ2-7, is EPEVTQTPSHQVTQMGQEVILRCVPISNHLYFYWYRQILGQKVEFLVSFYNNEISEKSEIFDDQFSVERPDGSNFTLKIRSTKLEDSAMYFCASSRRAEQYFGPGTRLTVT.

There are a few counts of this clonotype. The chain uses TRBV24-1 and TRBJ2-4; D is ambiguous. The CDR3 loop spans 13 amino acids. V was clipped by 4 bases and J by 5 bases, with 8 bases between them. CDR1 is KGHDR and CDR2 is SFDVKD in the germline V gene. Written as DNA, the CDR3 is TGTGCCACCAGTGACCAGAATCAAAACATTCAGTACTTC. It encodes CATSDQNQNIQYF.

This chain uses TRBV4-2 with TRBJ1-2; D is uncertain. This CDR3 contains 17 residues. Per germline, CDR1 LGHNA and CDR2 YNFKEQ. Trimming removed 4 bases at V and 8 bases at J, with 26 bases between. CDR3 loop: CASSPAMTTDTMWGYTF. In nucleotides, the CDR3 is TGTGCCAGCAGCCCAGCCATGACAACCGACACAATGTGGGGCTACACCTTC.

This clonotype was observed a handful of times. The chain carries TRBV6-2 or TRBV6-3 and TRBJ2-1; D might be TRBD2 (6 bases). The CDR3 is 17 residues long. Trimming cost V 3 bases and J 4 bases, with 19 bases left between them. Germline loops: CDR1 MNHEY, CDR2 SVGEGT. CDR3 in DNA: TGTGCCAGCAGTTATTCCTTAGACGGGGGAAGGTACAATGAGCAGTTCTTC. Its protein product is CASSYSLDGGRYNEQFF.

This clonotype was seen many times. The rearrangement uses TRBV2 and TRBJ2-5, with a weak D call TRBD1 (7 bases). V shed 5 bases and J shed 2 bases, with 12 bases lying between them. This CDR3 comprises 14 residues. The germline gives CDR1 SNHLY, CDR2 FYNNEI. As DNA, the CDR3 is TGTGCCAGCAGTCCGACAGGGACTCAAGAGACCCAGTACTTC. Amino acid sequence: CASSPTGTQETQYF.

Only a few counts were recorded for this clonotype. The J gene is TRBJ1-2, the V gene TRBV6-1; D is unclear. CDR1 is MNHNS, CDR2 SASEGT, per germline. The V and J ends lost 7 bases and 7 bases respectively, with 16 bases between them. The CDR3 has 13 amino acids. The CDR3 DNA sequence: TGTGCCAGCACGGTCCGGAGGCGGGGTGGCTACACCTTC. It specifies CASTVRRRGGYTF.

This clonotype was detected a few times. The rearrangement links TRBV4-2 to TRBJ2-1, with D possibly TRBD2 on 6 matching bases. CDR3 size: 15 residues. V lost 0 bases, J lost 6 bases, and 12 bases lay in between. Germline lookup yields CDR1 LGHNA and CDR2 YNFKEQ. CDR3 sequence reads: CASSQDRGYANEQFF. CDR3 DNA sequence: TGTGCCAGCAGCCAAGACCGGGGGTACGCCAATGAGCAGTTCTTC.

There are many counts of this clonotype. The rearrangement joins TRBV7-2 to TRBJ2-1; 9 bases match TRBD2. CDR1 and CDR2 from the germline V gene are SGHTA and FQGNSA. The CDR3 spans 15 residues. J was trimmed by 4 bases and V by 6 bases; bases with no gene match: 7. CDR3 DNA sequence: TGTGCCAGCAGTGCGGGAGGGGCCCAATACAATGAGCAGTTCTTC. It encodes CASSAGGAQYNEQFF.

This clonotype has a count of ten or more. V and J are TRBV3-1 and TRBJ2-1, with TRBD2 matching 9 bases. J was trimmed by 5 bases and V by 1 base; bases with no gene match: 6. This CDR3 comprises 16 residues. The germline gives CDR1 LGHDT, CDR2 YNNKEL (reference sequence). This chain's CDR3 is CASSQVSGRGNNEQFF. The CDR3, as DNA: TGTGCCAGCAGCCAAGTTAGCGGGAGAGGTAACAATGAGCAGTTCTTC.

Ten or more counts support this clonotype. The chain joins TRBV7-2 to TRBJ2-1; D remains unclear. V lost 1 base to trimming and J lost 0 bases, with 10 bases between them. This CDR3 spans 16 amino acids. CDR1 and CDR2 from the germline V gene are SGHTA and FQGNSA. The CDR3 sequence is CASSLESISSYNEQFF. The CDR3 bases are TGTGCCAGCAGCTTAGAATCTATTAGCTCCTACAATGAGCAGTTCTTC.

There are a few counts of this clonotype. The chain couples TRBV27 to TRBJ2-7; D uncertain. The ends were cut back, 5 bases at V and 1 base at J, with 18 bases in the middle. The CDR3 sequence is 16 residues long. Germline-derived CDR1 and CDR2 are MNHEY and SMNVEV (reference sequence). In nucleotides, the CDR3 is TGTGCCAGCAGTCCTGCCCAAGGGTCGGAGTCCTACGAGCAGTACTTC. Protein sequence: CASSPAQGSESYEQYF.

This clonotype has a count of ten or more. For the CDR3, the DNA is TGCGCCAGCAGCTCGGGGGGTAGCGGTCAAAACACCGGGGAGCTGTTTTTT. This translates into CASSSGGSGQNTGELFF. The V gene is TRBV5-1, the J gene TRBJ2-2; 7 bases align to TRBD2. Germline CDR1 reads SGHRS; CDR2 reads YFSETQ. Trimming cost V 3 bases and J 2 bases; bases outside gene matches: 10. The CDR3 consists of 17 residues.